The entry that follows covers one T cell receptor beta chain sequence. Its antigen is not known. Mixed chimerism was transient after nonmyeloablative marrow transplants from related graft donors. The assay was immunoSEQ multiplex PCR, and TCRdb's table has in-frame clones only and misses some. Of about 50,000 clones listed, about nine tenths are singletons. These data come from a study of Tregs in tolerant kidney transplant recipients. Findings and limits, study-wide: Few patients were studied, so findings need validation in larger groups.

The specimen comprised CD8+ T cells from blood (PBMCs), sampled 12 months after the transplant. The TCR comes from a human patient who received a combined kidney and bone marrow transplant. Some T cells may be supplied by the graft donor.

CDR3 sequence (DNA): TGTGCCAGCAGCCCTCATACCTGGCGGGCGGGGGACGAGCAGTACTTC. Amino acids: CASSPHTWRAGDEQYF. The chain uses TRBV9 and TRBJ2-7; TRBD2 aligns across 7 bases. This CDR3 contains 16 residues. Germline values: CDR1 SGDLS, CDR2 YYNGEE. After removal of 4 bases from V and 5 bases from J, the junction contained 15 bases not matched to a gene.